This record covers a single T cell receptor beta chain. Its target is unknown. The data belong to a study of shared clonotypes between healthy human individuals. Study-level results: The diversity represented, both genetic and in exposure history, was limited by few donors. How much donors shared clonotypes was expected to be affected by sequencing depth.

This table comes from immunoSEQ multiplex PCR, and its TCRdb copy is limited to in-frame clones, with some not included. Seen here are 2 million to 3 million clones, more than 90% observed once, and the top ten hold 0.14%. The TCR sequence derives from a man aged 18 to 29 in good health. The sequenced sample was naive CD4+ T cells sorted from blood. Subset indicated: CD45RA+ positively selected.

The CDR3 loop is CASSPLVRVAEAFF. As DNA, the CDR3 is TGTGCCAGCAGTCCGCTCGTTCGGGTCGCTGAAGCTTTCTTT. The V call is TRBV27, the J call TRBJ1-1; D call uncertain. The V and J ends lost 5 bases and 6 bases respectively, with 16 bases between them. Germline V CDR1 and CDR2: MNHEY, SMNVEV (reference sequence). There are 14 residues in the CDR3.